This T cell receptor (beta chain) was recorded in a study of glioma-infiltrating T cells after dendritic cell vaccination. Regarding the study as a whole: Higher pretreatment TIL content predicted longer progression-free time and survival. Survival was not directly related to TCR clonality in these patients.

The V gene's germline CDR1 is LNHDA and CDR2 SQIVND (reference sequence). The CDR3 spans 15 residues. Trimming took 5 bases from V and 4 from J; bases not matched to a gene: 7. Regarding this clone: Its antigen is not known.

Input was roughly 2.2 ug genomic DNA, or all available if less. Here immunoSEQ multiplex PCR was the method, and the copy in TCRdb shows in-frame clones only, minus some. The sample has over 70,000 clones, 82% seen once. This receptor was taken from a human donor with glioblastoma. Sample: blood, taken before dendritic cell vaccination. The V call is TRBV19, the J call TRBJ2-3; 9 nucleotides line up with TRBD1. The DNA of the CDR3 is TGTGCCAGTAGTCTTTCCGGGACAGGGCCAGATACGCAGTATTTT. It yields the protein CASSLSGTGPDTQYF.